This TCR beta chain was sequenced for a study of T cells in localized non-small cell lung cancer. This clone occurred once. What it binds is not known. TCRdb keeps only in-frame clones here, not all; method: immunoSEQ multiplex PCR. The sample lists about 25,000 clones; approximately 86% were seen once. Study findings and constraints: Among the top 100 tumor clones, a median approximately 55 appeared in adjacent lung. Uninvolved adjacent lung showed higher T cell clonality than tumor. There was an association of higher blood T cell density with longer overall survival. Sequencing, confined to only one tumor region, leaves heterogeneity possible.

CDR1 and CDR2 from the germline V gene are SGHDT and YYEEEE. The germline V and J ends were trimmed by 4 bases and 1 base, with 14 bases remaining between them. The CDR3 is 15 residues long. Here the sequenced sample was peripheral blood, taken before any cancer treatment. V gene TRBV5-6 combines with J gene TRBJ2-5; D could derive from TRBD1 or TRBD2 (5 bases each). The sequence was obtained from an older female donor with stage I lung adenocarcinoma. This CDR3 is CASSRLGESQETQYF. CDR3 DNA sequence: TGTGCCAGCAGCCGATTAGGGGAGTCCCAAGAGACCCAGTACTTC.